A selection of T cell receptor beta chains follows, all from one sample in a study of vaccination effects on CD4 cells after COVID-19. Assay: immunoSEQ multiplex PCR; the TCRdb copy retains only in-frame clones and omits some. The sample consists of under 45,000 clones, more than 65% of them appearing once. No antigen is known for these receptors. Material: CD4+ T cells from PBMCs cultured with HCoV-NL63 spike peptides, obtained before COVID-19 vaccination. These receptors all come from a human donor who received a COVID-19 vaccine. CDR3s include the opening cysteine and the closing phenylalanine or tryptophan.

v_call	j_call	cdr3_aa
TRBV18	TRBJ1-1	CASSQRGYTEAFF
TRBV6-1	TRBJ1-1	CASSDRTGAKYAAFF
TRBV24-1	TRBJ2-3	CAAGTSTDTQYF
TRBV5-1	TRBJ2-3	CASSVGSDTQYF
TRBV14	TRBJ1-1	CASSPDVNTEAFF
TRBV9	TRBJ1-2	CASSVSGTPDYGYTF
TRBV10-3	TRBJ1-1	CAITAGSMNTEAFF
TRBV3-1/TRBV3-2	TRBJ2-2	CASSQLQGGTGELFF
TRBV10-3	TRBJ1-3	CAIRTGSGNTIYF
TRBV5-1	TRBJ2-4	CASSTFGDTKNIQYF
TRBV19	TRBJ2-2	CASSIGPNTGELFF
TRBV7-9	TRBJ1-4	CASSLGQGNEKLFF
TRBV5-4	TRBJ2-3	CASSLGAAGGEDTQYF
TRBV11-2	TRBJ2-5	CASSLQRAATETQYF
TRBV6-1	TRBJ1-2	CASSELVYGYTF
TRBV2	TRBJ2-1	CASSELNPSWAYNEQFF
TRBV9	TRBJ1-1	CASSVGQGHTEAFF
TRBV10-3	TRBJ2-1	CATISEYTSYNEQFF
TRBV5-1	TRBJ1-1	CASSFGDRGVTEAFF
TRBV20-1	TRBJ1-1	CSANDRGRVEAFF
TRBV9	TRBJ1-6	CASSVKQGAESPLHF
TRBV19	TRBJ1-1	CASLAGTKNTEAFF
TRBV25-1	TRBJ2-6	CASSESYNSGANVLTF
TRBV6-1	TRBJ1-1	CASSELAAVGAFF